This T cell receptor (beta chain) stems from a study of blood T cells in healthy people across ages. The authors extracted at least 6 micrograms of total RNA per sample. The CDR3 totals 12 residues. Germline CDR1 and CDR2: SQVTM and ANQGSEA. Trimming left V 7 bases short and J 5 bases short, with 14 bases between. This clonotype was observed at least ten times. The authors ran a second PCR of roughly 6 to 12 cycles using a sample-barcoded 5' primer and a J-beta primer mix. TCRdb ran MiXCR on the 5' RACE reads and lists one entry per CDR3 protein. The data show hundreds of thousands of distinct CDR3 sequences, about 46% seen once.

J is TRBJ2-5 and V is TRBV29-1, with D possibly TRBD2 on 6 matching bases. This TCR was recovered from a man at least 80 years old in good health. Material: blood. CDR3 sequence reads: CSANSGPETQYF. The CDR3 DNA reads TGCAGCGCAAACAGCGGGCCCGAGACCCAGTACTTC. Together with reference TRBV29-1 and TRBJ2-5, the CDR3 gives the full variable domain: SAVISQKPSRDICQRGTSLTIQCQVDSQVTMMFWYRQQPGQSLTLIATANQGSEATYESGFVIDKFPISRPNLTFSTLTVSNMSPEDSSIYLCSANSGPETQYFGPGTRLLVL.